The 11 T cell receptor beta chains listed next were all sequenced from one sample in a study of T cell clonality in common variable immunodeficiency. Repertoires were generated with immunoSEQ multiplex PCR, while TCRdb's copy carries only in-frame clones and drops some. The sample was found to contain around 40,000 clones, and every one recurs. Sequenced input: peripheral blood mononuclear cells. These receptors came from a person aged 18 to 75 in good health.

This clone was seen at least ten times. The DNA ends 3 residues before the CDR3 does, and the rest of the CDR3 is filled in from the germline J gene. The chain is built from TRBV7-3 and TRBJ1-1; 8 bases line up with TRBD1. The V and J ends lost 1 base and 1 base, in that order; junction bases with no gene match: 5. Looked up from germline, CDR1 is SGHTA and CDR2 is FQGTGA. The CDR3 covers 16 residues. This CDR3 is CASSLSGQGGNTEAFF. CDR3 bases read: TGTGCCAGCAGCTTAAGCGGACAGGGTGGGAACACTGAA.

The sample holds many counts of this clone. The read halts 3 residues ahead of the CDR3 end, with the missing end drawn from the germline J gene. The chain joins TRBV19 to TRBJ2-1; TRBD2 matches at 7 bases. The germline V gene encodes CDR1 LNHDA and CDR2 SQIVND (reference sequence). This CDR3 contains 15 residues. The trim removed 4 bases at V and 9 bases at J, leaving 12 bases unmatched. This CDR3 is CASSREAGVVREQFF. The sequenced part of the CDR3 DNA is TGTGCCAGTAGTAGGGAGGCGGGAGTGGTTCGTGAG.

At least ten counts were recorded for this clone. The CDR3 goes on 3 residues after the read ends, and that part is filled in from the germline J gene. The chain recombines TRBV20-1 with TRBJ1-1; 9 bases line up with TRBD1. CDR3 length: 12 amino acids. CDR1 and CDR2 from the germline V gene are DFQATT and SNEGSKA (reference sequence). V dropped 8 bases and J dropped 3; count of bases not matched to a gene: 4. CDR3 bases read: TGCAGTATTCGACAGGGGGACACTGAA. This codes for CSIRQGDTE. The whole CDR3 sequence is CSIRQGDTEAFF.

This clone is classed as medium-sized. The CDR3 end is not reached by the read, which stops 3 residues before it; the germline J gene fills it in. This chain links TRBV6-2 or TRBV6-3 with TRBJ2-3; 7 bases fit TRBD1. The germline V gene has CDR1 MNHEY and CDR2 SVGEGT. The CDR3 covers 15 residues. V lost 5 bases and J lost 2; bases outside the gene matches: 7. Partial CDR3 DNA: TGTGCCAGCAGTCTAAGGGGGCTCCCCACAGATACG. This encodes CASSLRGLPTDT. The whole CDR3 protein reads CASSLRGLPTDTQYF.

This clone has more than one count but fewer than ten. The CDR3 extends 3 residues past the end of the read, so its final part is completed from the germline J gene. The chain has TRBV5-1 and TRBJ2-5; tentatively, D is TRBD2 (6 bases). Germline lookup yields CDR1 SGHRS and CDR2 YFSETQ. CDR3 length: 16 amino acids. V lost 4 bases to trimming and J lost 1 base, with 17 bases between them. The CDR3 sequence: CASSPGGRTIQETQYF. The part of the CDR3 DNA that was read is TGCGCCAGCAGCCCTGGCGGCCGGACTATCCAAGAGACC.

This clone was observed many times. CDR3 DNA, as far as it was read: TGCGCCAGCAGCTTGGTTCCGCGGAACACTGAA. As protein: CASSLVPRNTE. From start to end, the CDR3 is CASSLVPRNTEAFF. V is TRBV5-1 and J is TRBJ1-1; D remains unclear. The sequenced fragment ends 3 residues before the CDR3 boundary, so the rest is inferred from the germline J gene. V gave up 0 bases and J gave up 1 base, with 7 bases separating them. This CDR3 has 14 amino acids. CDR1 is SGHRS, CDR2 YFSETQ, per germline. Complete variable domain (other parts from reference TRBV5-1 and TRBJ1-1): KAGVTQTPRYLIKTRGQQVTLSCSPISGHRSVSWYQQTPGQGLQFLFEYFSETQRNKGNFPGRFSGRQFSNSRSEMNVSTLELGDSALYLCASSLVPRNTEAFFGQGTRLTVV.

This clone came up many times. The CDR3 end falls 3 residues outside the read, so it is completed with the germline J gene. The gene calls are TRBV29-1 and TRBJ2-3, with 12 nucleotides matching TRBD2. There are 15 residues in the CDR3. Trimming at V came to 4 bases and at J to 2 bases, leaving 4 bases not matched to a gene. Per the germline V gene, CDR1 is SQVTM and CDR2 is ANQGSEA. The CDR3 DNA, read in part, is TGCAGCGTTGCTAGCGGGGGGGCCTTCACAGATACG. As protein: CSVASGGAFTDT. From start to end, the CDR3 is CSVASGGAFTDTQYF.

This clone was picked up many times. The read falls 3 residues short of the CDR3 end, and the missing part is taken from the germline J gene. V gene TRBV7-6 combines with J gene TRBJ1-6; tentative D call: TRBD1 (5 bases). This CDR3 spans 15 amino acids. The germline CDR1 and CDR2 sequences are SGHVS and FNYEAQ. V dropped 3 bases and J dropped 10 bases, with 16 bases sitting between them. Here the CDR3 reads CASSLGGEGVSPLHF. The part of the CDR3 DNA that was read is TGTGCCAGCAGCTTGGGCGGGGAAGGGGTCTCACCC.

This clone showed up many times. The read falls 3 residues short of the CDR3 end, and the missing part is taken from the germline J gene. This chain joins TRBV5-1 and TRBJ2-7, with 9 bases matching TRBD1. The V gene end was trimmed by 1 base and the J gene end by 3 bases; junction bases not matched to a gene: 14. Germline lookup yields CDR1 SGHRS and CDR2 YFSETQ. The CDR3 runs 18 residues. Partial CDR3 DNA: TGCGCCAGCAGCTTGACGACACCGGGACAGGGATTTTTCTACGAG. Amino acids: CASSLTTPGQGFFYE. In full, the CDR3 is CASSLTTPGQGFFYEQYF.

This clone has at least ten counts. The CDR3 goes on 3 residues after the read ends, and that part is filled in from the germline J gene. The chain couples TRBV5-1 to TRBJ2-3, with a tentative D call TRBD1 (6 bases). Germline V lookup: CDR1 SGHRS, CDR2 YFSETQ. Trimming took 3 bases from V and 1 from J, leaving 15 bases between them. This CDR3 has 16 residues. The CDR3: CASSSNVGGGTDTQYF. The DNA read from the CDR3 is TGCGCCAGCAGCTCGAACGTAGGGGGAGGCACAGATACG.

This clone was counted at least ten times. The read finishes 3 residues shy of the CDR3 end, and the germline J gene is used to complete it. The chain combines TRBV18 with TRBJ2-7; D is unclear. The CDR3 contains 12 residues. Between the trimmed V and J ends, which lost 2 bases and 1 base, there was a span of 3 bases. Germline CDR1 KGHSH, CDR2 LQKENI. CDR3 protein: CASSPYSYEQYF. CDR3 bases read: TGTGCCAGCTCACCATATTCCTACGAG. Supplemented by reference TRBV18 and TRBJ2-7, the full variable domain reads NAGVMQNPRHLVRRRGQEARLRCSPMKGHSHVYWYRQLPEEGLKFMVYLQKENIIDESGMPKERFSAEFPKEGPSILRIQQVVRGDSAAYFCASSPYSYEQYFGPGTRLTVT.